The rows below give T cell receptor beta chains drawn from one sample of a study of blood T cell repertoires in COVID-19. Profiled with immunoSEQ multiplex PCR; TCRdb holds only in-frame clones, not every one. This sample yields over 55,000 clones, of which about three quarters are seen a single time; 35% to 45% belongs to the top ten. Sequenced material: peripheral blood. These receptors all come from a woman in her seventies with acute or convalescent COVID-19. CDR3s include the opening cysteine and the closing phenylalanine or tryptophan. The D gene is left open where the match is weak. Clone size is stated in some rows and not others, as once, few, many or a class when expanded.

D	V	size	J	CDR3	DNA
TRBD2	TRBV19	few	TRBJ2-1	CASKVASGSREQFF	TGTGCCAGTAAAGTAGCTAGCGGGAGTCGTGAGCAGTTCTTC
.	TRBV5-6	.	TRBJ1-3	CASSLGRLDGNTIYF	TGTGCCAGCAGCCTGGGCAGGTTAGATGGAAACACCATATATTTT
TRBD1	TRBV28	once	TRBJ1-1	CASSLSKTGRTEAFF	TGTGCCAGCAGTTTATCCAAGACAGGGAGGACTGAAGCTTTCTTT
.	TRBV28	.	TRBJ2-1	CATGAGDRFVDEQFF	TGTGCCACGGGGGCGGGGGACAGGTTTGTAGATGAGCAGTTCTTC
TRBD1	TRBV6-6	.	TRBJ1-5	CASSYSGTGQPQHF	TGTGCCAGCAGTTACTCCGGGACAGGGCAGCCCCAGCATTTT
.	TRBV30	.	TRBJ1-5	CAWSVGQLSNQPQHF	TGTGCCTGGAGTGTAGGACAGTTAAGCAATCAGCCCCAGCATTTT
.	TRBV2	.	TRBJ1-2	CASSDGGDLYGYTF	TGTGCCAGCAGTGATGGGGGGGACTTATATGGCTACACCTTC
TRBD1	TRBV12-3/TRBV12-4	.	TRBJ2-7	CASRTGGGYEQYF	TGTGCCAGCAGGACAGGGGGCGGATACGAGCAGTACTTC
.	TRBV2	.	TRBJ2-1	CASSPIRTTNEQFF	TGTGCCAGCAGTCCAATAAGGACAACCAATGAGCAGTTCTTC
TRBD1	TRBV18	.	TRBJ2-5	CASSPKTGRETQYF	TGTGCCAGCTCACCAAAGACAGGGCGAGAGACCCAGTACTTC
TRBD1	TRBV5-6	once	TRBJ2-5	CASSFQGAGETQYF	TGTGCCAGCAGCTTCCAGGGGGCCGGGGAGACCCAGTACTTC
.	TRBV9	.	TRBJ1-1	CASSVGGGLGNTEAFF	TGTGCCAGCAGCGTAGGGGGAGGACTCGGGAACACTGAAGCTTTCTTT
.	TRBV10-3	.	TRBJ2-1	CAISEPSGPSYNEQFF	TGTGCCATCAGTGAGCCCAGCGGCCCATCCTACAATGAGCAGTTCTTC
.	TRBV6-5	.	TRBJ1-2	CASSYALGGGYTF	TGTGCCAGCAGTTACGCCTTGGGGGGTGGCTACACCTTC
.	TRBV7-3	once	TRBJ2-6	CASSLSAGSGANVLTF	TGTGCCAGCAGCTTATCGGCAGGGTCTGGGGCCAACGTCCTGACTTTC
.	TRBV5-1	.	TRBJ2-5	CASSLASQETQYF	TGCGCCAGCAGCTTGGCCAGCCAAGAGACCCAGTACTTC
.	TRBV2	.	TRBJ2-1	CASSEAARGEQFF	TGTGCCAGCAGTGAAGCGGCGAGAGGTGAGCAGTTCTTC
.	TRBV10-3	.	TRBJ2-1	CAISGDGGNYNEQFF	TGTGCCATCAGTGGAGATGGCGGGAACTACAATGAGCAGTTCTTC
TRBD1	TRBV5-1	.	TRBJ2-7	CASSFPGQGRVEQYF	TGCGCCAGCAGCTTTCCGGGACAGGGAAGGGTCGAGCAGTACTTC
.	TRBV5-1	.	TRBJ1-1	CASSSAMSGGNTEAFF	TGCGCCAGCAGCTCCGCGATGTCGGGAGGGAACACTGAAGCTTTCTTT
.	TRBV7-9	.	TRBJ1-6	CASSPAELRNSPLHF	TGTGCCAGCAGTCCGGCGGAGCTCCGCAATTCACCCCTCCACTTT
TRBD1	TRBV14	.	TRBJ1-6	CASSQVRTGTGNSPLHF	TGTGCCAGCAGCCAAGTTCGGACCGGGACAGGGAATTCACCCCTCCACTTT
TRBD1	TRBV6-6	.	TRBJ2-2	CASRAGGDTGELFF	TGTGCCAGCAGGGCAGGGGGCGACACCGGGGAGCTGTTTTTT